These 10 T cell receptor beta chains were all obtained from the same sample, sequenced in a study of T cells after yellow fever vaccination. TCRdb fed the 5' RACE reads into MiXCR, producing one record per CDR3 protein. This table has hundreds of thousands of distinct CDR3 sequences, 20% to 25% appearing once. This specimen was PBMCs, taken 21 days after the first yellow fever vaccination. Receptors originate from a man aged 18 to 29 who received the YFV17D yellow fever vaccine.

The V call is TRBV20-1, the J call TRBJ2-5; 8 bases align to TRBD2. Germline V CDR1 and CDR2: DFQATT, SNEGSKA (reference sequence). The CDR3 loop spans 12 amino acids. V shed 3 bases and J 5 bases; nucleotides not matched to a gene: 2. The CDR3 nucleotides read TGCAGTGCTAGGTCTAGCGGGGAGACCCAGTACTTC. Translated: CSARSSGETQYF.

The V call is TRBV4-2, the J call TRBJ2-2, with D perhaps given as TRBD1 or TRBD2 (5 bases each). Trimming removed 0 bases from V and 0 bases from J, with 11 bases in between. CDR3 size: 17 residues. Per germline, CDR1 LGHNA and CDR2 YNFKEQ. The CDR3 here is CASSQEYGTTNTGELFF. The CDR3 DNA follows: TGTGCCAGCAGCCAAGAATATGGGACCACGAACACCGGGGAGCTGTTTTTT.

This clonotype was found a few times. J is TRBJ2-3 and V is TRBV4-3; 8 nucleotides align to TRBD2. Germline V CDR1 and CDR2: LGHNA, YSLEER. The trim removed 0 bases at V and 0 bases at J, leaving 5 bases unmatched. The CDR3 length is 17 residues. CDR3 loop: CASSQDAGTSSTDTQYF. The CDR3 region has the DNA TGCGCCAGCAGCCAAGATGCCGGGACTAGTAGCACAGATACGCAGTATTTT.

The V and J genes are TRBV2 and TRBJ1-1; weak D call: TRBD1 (5 bases). Per the germline V gene, CDR1 is SNHLY and CDR2 is FYNNEI. V was shortened by 6 bases and J by 0 bases, with 14 bases between the two germline ends. CDR3 length equals 15 residues. The CDR3 spells CASRQDQSMNTEAFF. For the CDR3, the DNA is TGTGCCAGCAGACAGGACCAAAGTATGAACACTGAAGCTTTCTTT. The variable domain in full, completed from reference TRBV2 and TRBJ1-1, reads EPEVTQTPSHQVTQMGQEVILRCVPISNHLYFYWYRQILGQKVEFLVSFYNNEISEKSEIFDDQFSVERPDGSNFTLKIRSTKLEDSAMYFCASRQDQSMNTEAFFGQGTRLTVV.

This rearrangement joins TRBV5-1 to TRBJ2-1; 7 bases are shared with TRBD2. The CDR3 totals 16 residues. The V gene's germline CDR1 is SGHRS and CDR2 YFSETQ. Trimming cost V 4 bases and J 5 bases; bases outside gene matches: 12. CDR3 nucleotides: TGCGCCAGCAGCGCCGCCTCTCTCGGGGGGAACAATGAGCAGTTCTTC. Translated, it gives CASSAASLGGNNEQFF.

The V gene is TRBV20-1, the J gene TRBJ1-2, with 10 bases aligning to TRBD1. Germline lookup yields CDR1 DFQATT and CDR2 SNEGSKA (reference sequence). The CDR3 length is 13 residues. V was clipped by 5 bases and J by 8 bases; unmatched bases: 8. The CDR3 loop reads CSASQTGGEGYTF. CDR3 nucleotide sequence: TGCAGTGCTTCCCAGACAGGGGGCGAGGGCTACACCTTC.

The genes are TRBV4-1 and TRBJ2-7, with 8 positions matching TRBD1. The CDR3 is made up of 15 amino acids. The germline gives CDR1 MGHRA, CDR2 YSYEKL. V shed 4 bases and J 4 bases; nucleotides not matched to a gene: 9. CDR3 residues: CASSLGGTGGYEQYF. The CDR3 DNA sequence: TGCGCCAGCAGCCTAGGGGGAACAGGGGGATACGAGCAGTACTTC.

This chain connects TRBV28 to TRBJ1-4; 8 nucleotides align to TRBD1. Germline V gene sequence: CDR1 MDHEN, CDR2 SYDVKM. The CDR3 length is 17 residues. After removal of 6 bases from V and 7 bases from J, the junction contained 16 bases not matched to a gene. CDR3 loop: CASRPGEGQAAFEKLFF. The CDR3 coding sequence is TGTGCCAGCAGACCCGGAGAGGGACAGGCGGCTTTTGAAAAACTGTTTTTT.

This clonotype was seen more than once but under ten times. The chain uses TRBV4-3 and TRBJ2-1, with 9 positions matching TRBD1. CDR3 length: 17 amino acids. CDR1 and CDR2 (germline): LGHNA, YSLEER. J was trimmed by 0 bases and V by 7 bases; bases with no gene match: 10. The CDR3 region is CASTHAADRGSYNEQFF. The DNA for the CDR3 is TGCGCCAGCACGCATGCTGCGGACAGGGGCTCCTACAATGAGCAGTTCTTC.

V is TRBV28 and J is TRBJ2-3; TRBD2 might be the D (5 bases). CDR1 and CDR2 (germline): MDHEN, SYDVKM. The CDR3 totals 17 residues. V was clipped by 3 bases and J by 1 base, with 17 bases between them. The CDR3 nucleotides read TGTGCCAGCAGTTTTCACCCCCACCGGCGGGGCACAGATACGCAGTATTTT. Residues: CASSFHPHRRGTDTQYF.